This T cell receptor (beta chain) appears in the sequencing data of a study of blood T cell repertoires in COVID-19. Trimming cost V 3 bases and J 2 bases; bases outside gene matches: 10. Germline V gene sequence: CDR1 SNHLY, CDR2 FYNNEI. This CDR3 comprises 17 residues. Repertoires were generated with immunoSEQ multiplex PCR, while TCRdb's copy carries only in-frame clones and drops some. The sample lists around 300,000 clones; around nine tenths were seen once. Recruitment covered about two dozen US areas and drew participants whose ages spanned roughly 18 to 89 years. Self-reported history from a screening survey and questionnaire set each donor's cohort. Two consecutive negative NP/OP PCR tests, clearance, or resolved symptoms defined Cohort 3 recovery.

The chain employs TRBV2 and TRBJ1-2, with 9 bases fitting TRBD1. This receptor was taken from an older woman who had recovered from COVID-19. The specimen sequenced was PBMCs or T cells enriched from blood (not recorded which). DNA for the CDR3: TGTGCCAGCAGTGAGGGACAGGGACCCATCCACAACTATGGCTACACCTTC. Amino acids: CASSEGQGPIHNYGYTF.